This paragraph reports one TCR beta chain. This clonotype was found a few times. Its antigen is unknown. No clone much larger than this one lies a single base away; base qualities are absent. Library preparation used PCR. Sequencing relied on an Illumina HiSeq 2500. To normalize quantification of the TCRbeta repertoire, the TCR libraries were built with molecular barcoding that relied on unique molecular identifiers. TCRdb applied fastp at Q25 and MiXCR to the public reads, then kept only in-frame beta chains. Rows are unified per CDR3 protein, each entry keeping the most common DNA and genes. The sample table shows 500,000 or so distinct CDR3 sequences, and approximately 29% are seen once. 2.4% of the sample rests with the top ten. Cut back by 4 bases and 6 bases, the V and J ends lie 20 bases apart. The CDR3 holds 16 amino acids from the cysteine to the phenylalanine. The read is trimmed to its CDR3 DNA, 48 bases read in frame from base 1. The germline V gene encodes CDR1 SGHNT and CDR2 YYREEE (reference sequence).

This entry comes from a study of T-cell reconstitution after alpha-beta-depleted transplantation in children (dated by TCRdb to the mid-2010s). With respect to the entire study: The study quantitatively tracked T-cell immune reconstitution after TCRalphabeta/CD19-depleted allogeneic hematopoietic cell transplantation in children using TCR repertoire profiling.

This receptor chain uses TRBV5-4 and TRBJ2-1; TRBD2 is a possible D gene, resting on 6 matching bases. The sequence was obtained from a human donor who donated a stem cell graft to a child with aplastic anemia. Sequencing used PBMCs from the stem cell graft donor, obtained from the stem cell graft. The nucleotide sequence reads TGTGCCAGCAGCGCCCTGGGGAATCTGGGGGGCAATGAGCAGTTCTTC. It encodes CASSALGNLGGNEQFF.